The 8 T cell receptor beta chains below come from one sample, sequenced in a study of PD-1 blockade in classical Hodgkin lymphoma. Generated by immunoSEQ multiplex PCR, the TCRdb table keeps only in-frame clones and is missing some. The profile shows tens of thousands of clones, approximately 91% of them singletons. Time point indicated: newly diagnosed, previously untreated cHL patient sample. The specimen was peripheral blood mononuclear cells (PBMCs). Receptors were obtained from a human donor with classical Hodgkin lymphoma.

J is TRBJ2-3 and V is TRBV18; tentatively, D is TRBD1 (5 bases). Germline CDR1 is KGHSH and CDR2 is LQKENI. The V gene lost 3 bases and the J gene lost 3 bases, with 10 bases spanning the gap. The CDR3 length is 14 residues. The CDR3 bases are TGTGCCAGCTCACCGCAGGGCATGACAGATACGCAGTATTTT. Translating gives CASSPQGMTDTQYF.

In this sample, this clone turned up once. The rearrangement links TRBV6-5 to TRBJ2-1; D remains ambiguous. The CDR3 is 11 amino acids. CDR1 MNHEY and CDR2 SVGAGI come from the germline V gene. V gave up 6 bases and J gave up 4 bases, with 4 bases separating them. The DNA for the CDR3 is TGTGCCAGCAGGACTTACAATGAGCAGTTCTTC. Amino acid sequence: CASRTYNEQFF.

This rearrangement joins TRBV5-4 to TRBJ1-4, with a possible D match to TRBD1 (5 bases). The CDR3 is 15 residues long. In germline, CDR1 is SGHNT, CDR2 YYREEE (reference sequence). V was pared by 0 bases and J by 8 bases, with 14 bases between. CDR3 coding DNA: TGTGCCAGCAGCTTGGGGGGGGATTTGCTGGAAAAACTGTTTTTT. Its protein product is CASSLGGDLLEKLFF.

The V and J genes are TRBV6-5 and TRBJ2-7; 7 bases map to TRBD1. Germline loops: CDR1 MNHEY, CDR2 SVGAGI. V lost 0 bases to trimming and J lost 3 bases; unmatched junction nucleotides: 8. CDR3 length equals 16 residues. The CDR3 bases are TGTGCCAGCAGTTACTCGTTAGGGACAGTTTACTACGAGCAGTACGTC. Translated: CASSYSLGTVYYEQYV.

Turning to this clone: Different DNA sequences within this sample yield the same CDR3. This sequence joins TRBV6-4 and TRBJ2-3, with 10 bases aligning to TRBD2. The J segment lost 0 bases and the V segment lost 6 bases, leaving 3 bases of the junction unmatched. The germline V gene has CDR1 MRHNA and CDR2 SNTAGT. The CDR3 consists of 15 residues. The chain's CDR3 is CASSPTSGSTDTQYF. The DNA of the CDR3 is TGTGCCAGCAGCCCGACTAGCGGGAGCACAGATACGCAGTATTTT.

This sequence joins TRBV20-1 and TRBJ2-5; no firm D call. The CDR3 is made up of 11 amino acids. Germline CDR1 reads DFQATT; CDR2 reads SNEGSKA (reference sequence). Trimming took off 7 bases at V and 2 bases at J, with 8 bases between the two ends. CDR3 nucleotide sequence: TGCAGTGTTGGTCATCAAGAGACCCAGTACTTC. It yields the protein CSVGHQETQYF.

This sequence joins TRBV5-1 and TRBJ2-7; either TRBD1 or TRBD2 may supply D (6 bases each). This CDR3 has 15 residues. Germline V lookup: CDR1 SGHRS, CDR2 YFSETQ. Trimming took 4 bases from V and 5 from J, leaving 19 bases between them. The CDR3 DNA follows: TGCGCCAGCAGCGCTAAGACGTACGGGGGCGACGAGCAGTACTTC. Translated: CASSAKTYGGDEQYF.

The CDR3 DNA reads TGTGCCAGCAGCCTCTCGTCGCTACCCAATCAGCCCCAGCATTTT. This translates into CASSLSSLPNQPQHF. This rearrangement joins TRBV6-5 to TRBJ1-5, with D unclear. With 6 bases removed from V and 3 bases from J, the gap between germline ends came to 15 bases. Per the germline V gene, CDR1 is MNHEY and CDR2 is SVGAGI. The CDR3 consists of 15 residues.